This passage covers 21 T cell receptor beta chains from one sample sequenced in a study of T-cell reconstitution after alpha-beta-depleted transplantation in children. Unique molecular identifiers were incorporated into the prepared TCRbeta library. TCRdb re-called the PCR reads with MiXCR, one entry per CDR3 protein. The sample comprises hundreds of thousands of distinct CDR3 sequences, roughly 11% of which are singletons, and around 20% rests with the top ten. The material was peripheral blood, obtained 180 days after TCRalphabeta/CD19-depleted stem cell transplant. Every receptor here comes from a male patient aged 2 to 9 who had a stem cell transplant for chronic granulomatous disease, so the T cells may come from the graft donor.

The table lists this clonotype with many counts. The chain employs TRBV2 and TRBJ2-3; D call uncertain. The CDR3 contains 14 residues. Germline V gives CDR1 SNHLY, CDR2 FYNNEI. Trimming pared 8 bases from V and 2 bases from J, leaving 14 bases between. CDR3 protein: CASGNGWDTDTQYF. In DNA, the CDR3 is TGTGCCAGCGGCAACGGGTGGGACACAGATACGCAGTATTTT.

This clonotype was recorded at least ten times. The chain recombines TRBV7-9 with TRBJ2-1, with unresolved D. The CDR3 consists of 14 residues. Germline CDR1 and CDR2: SEHNR and FQNEAQ (reference sequence). Trimming cost V 3 bases and J 0 bases, with 6 bases left between them. The CDR3 loop reads CASSFSTSYNEQFF. For the CDR3, the DNA is TGTGCCAGCAGCTTCTCAACCTCCTACAATGAGCAGTTCTTC.

This clonotype was observed many times. The rearrangement uses TRBV20-1 and TRBJ2-7; 7 bases match TRBD1. Germline V CDR1 and CDR2: DFQATT, SNEGSKA (reference sequence). V shed 6 bases, J shed 4 bases, and the junction held 9 bases outside the gene matches. The CDR3 runs to 13 residues. CDR3 DNA sequence: TGCAGTGCAAACGACAGGGTTAGGTACGAGCAGTACTTC. Its translation: CSANDRVRYEQYF.

This clonotype was counted at least ten times. The chain uses TRBV5-4 and TRBJ1-2; D gene uncertain. CDR3 length: 13 residues. CDR1 is SGHNT and CDR2 is YYREEE in the germline V gene (reference sequence). The V end was cut by 0 bases, the J end by 8 bases, with 11 bases between. This CDR3 is CASSLGNVGGYTF. Here the CDR3 DNA reads TGTGCCAGCAGCTTGGGCAATGTAGGAGGCTACACCTTC.

This clonotype was detected ten times or more. The V gene is TRBV20-1, the J gene TRBJ2-2; the match to TRBD2 covers 9 bases. Germline trimming cut 3 bases from V and 8 bases from J; bases unmatched to any gene: 13. CDR3 length equals 16 residues. CDR1 and CDR2 from the germline V gene are DFQATT and SNEGSKA (reference sequence). The CDR3 region is CSARTSGTDLSGELFF. The DNA of the CDR3 is TGCAGTGCTAGGACTAGCGGAACCGACTTATCTGGGGAGCTGTTTTTT.

This clonotype was counted ten times or more. V gene TRBV20-1 combines with J gene TRBJ2-1, with TRBD2 identical over 7 bases. The CDR3 has 13 residues. CDR1 DFQATT and CDR2 SNEGSKA come from the germline V gene (reference sequence). V shed 3 bases, J shed 9 bases, and the junction held 8 bases outside the gene matches. DNA of the CDR3: TGCAGTGCTAGGGCCGGACTAGTACCTGAGCAGTTCTTC. It codes for CSARAGLVPEQFF.

This clonotype has at least ten counts. The chain joins TRBV7-3 to TRBJ2-1, with 7 bases lining up with TRBD1. The CDR3 is 17 residues long. CDR1 is SGHTA and CDR2 is FQGTGA in the germline V gene. The junction had 18 bases not matched to a gene; V was cut back by 5 bases and J by 8 bases. CDR3 protein: CASSPRRKTGFKDEQFF. In DNA, the CDR3 is TGTGCCAGCAGCCCCCGAAGAAAGACAGGGTTTAAGGATGAGCAGTTCTTC.

The rearrangement joins TRBV15 to TRBJ2-5; a weak D match, TRBD1 (5 bases). CDR1 and CDR2 (germline): LNHNV, YYDKDF (reference sequence). V lost 0 bases, J lost 3 bases, and 17 bases lay in between. This CDR3 has 17 amino acids. This CDR3 is CATSRDPYSQTEETQYF. As DNA, the CDR3 is TGTGCCACCAGCAGAGATCCTTACAGCCAGACAGAAGAGACCCAGTACTTC.

The sample holds many counts of this clonotype. The J gene is TRBJ2-1, the V gene TRBV7-9; no clear D gene. CDR3 size: 13 residues. Per germline, CDR1 SEHNR and CDR2 FQNEAQ (reference sequence). V dropped 2 bases and J dropped 13 bases, with 15 bases sitting between them. The chain's CDR3 is CASSLSASWAQFF. CDR3 coding DNA: TGTGCCAGCAGCTTATCAGCAAGTTGGGCCCAGTTCTTC.

This clonotype was counted many times. The J gene is TRBJ2-3, the V gene TRBV7-2, with TRBD1 matching 9 bases. J lost 4 bases, V lost 2 bases, and 10 bases had no gene match. This CDR3 has 17 amino acids. CDR1 is SGHTA and CDR2 is FQGNSA in the germline V gene. The CDR3 nucleotides read TGTGCCAGCAGCTTAAAGACTCGGGGACAGGGCCCAGATACGCAGTATTTT. Its protein is CASSLKTRGQGPDTQYF. Supplemented by reference TRBV7-2 and TRBJ2-3, the full variable domain reads GAGVSQSPSNKVTEKGKDVELRCDPISGHTALYWYRQSLGQGLEFLIYFQGNSAPDKSGLPSDRFSAERTGGSVSTLTIQRTQQEDSAVYLCASSLKTRGQGPDTQYFGPGTRLTVL.

In its sample, this clonotype was seen many times. CDR3 in DNA: TGTGCCAGCAGCTTAGAGGGTAGCGGGTCCGATACGCAGTATTTT. This translates into CASSLEGSGSDTQYF. The rearrangement links TRBV7-9 to TRBJ2-3, with 7 bases identical to TRBD2. Germline V gene lookup returns CDR1 SEHNR and CDR2 FQNEAQ (reference sequence). The CDR3 loop spans 15 amino acids. After removal of 1 base from V and 6 bases from J, the junction contained 7 bases not matched to a gene. Full variable domain (missing parts from reference TRBV7-9 and TRBJ2-3): DTGVSQNPRHKITKRGQNVTFRCDPISEHNRLYWYRQTLGQGPEFLTYFQNEAQLEKSRLLSDRFSAERPKGSFSTLEIQRTEQGDSAMYLCASSLEGSGSDTQYFGPGTRLTVL.

In its sample, this clonotype was seen many times. The V and J genes are TRBV28 and TRBJ1-5; no clear D gene. The CDR3 has 15 residues. The germline V and J ends were trimmed by 1 base and 6 bases, with 13 bases remaining between them. Germline CDR1 reads MDHEN; CDR2 reads SYDVKM. Here the CDR3 reads CASSLSRGILQPQHF. Here the CDR3 DNA reads TGTGCCAGCAGTTTATCTCGAGGGATCCTTCAGCCCCAGCATTTT.

Many counts were recorded for this clonotype. The chain is built from TRBV5-6 and TRBJ2-3; possible D gene TRBD2, 6 bases. This CDR3 contains 16 residues. The V end lost 4 bases, the J end lost 6 bases, and 21 bases lay between the germline ends. Germline loops: CDR1 SGHDT, CDR2 YYEEEE. The CDR3 is CASSILRAGIMDTQYF. Here the CDR3 DNA reads TGTGCCAGCAGCATACTTAGGGCGGGGATCATGGATACGCAGTATTTT.

This clonotype appeared a few times. The chain combines TRBV3-1 with TRBJ2-1, with TRBD2 as a possible D gene (7 bases). CDR3 length: 17 amino acids. The V and J ends lost 8 bases and 9 bases respectively, with 29 bases between them. Germline CDR1 is LGHDT and CDR2 is YNNKEL (reference sequence). The DNA for the CDR3 is TGTGCCAGCGGCGAAGGGGGGAGGGCGAATTTACGAGGTGAGCAGTTCTTC. Amino acids: CASGEGGRANLRGEQFF.

In its sample, this clonotype was seen many times. J is TRBJ1-5 and V is TRBV28, with 9 bases aligning to TRBD1. V dropped 7 bases and J dropped 6; count of bases not matched to a gene: 7. This CDR3 region has 14 residues. Germline assignment: CDR1 MDHEN and CDR2 SYDVKM. CDR3 in amino acids: CASNYRGQGQPQHF. As DNA, the CDR3 is TGTGCCAGCAACTACAGGGGGCAGGGTCAGCCCCAGCATTTT.

This clonotype was seen many times. This rearrangement joins TRBV2 to TRBJ2-1, with D unresolved. This CDR3 has 12 amino acids. V was clipped by 4 bases and J by 7 bases, with 8 bases between them. Germline CDR1 SNHLY, CDR2 FYNNEI. The CDR3 loop is CASSGISNEQFF. The CDR3 DNA follows: TGTGCCAGCAGTGGTATCAGTAATGAGCAGTTCTTC.

Turning to this clonotype: A much larger clone differs by one base, so this may be a read error. This chain joins TRBV7-2 and TRBJ1-5; D not resolved. The germline V gene has CDR1 SGHTA and CDR2 FQGNSA. CDR3 length: 13 amino acids. The CDR3 sequence is CARSRGSAQPQHF. CDR3 nucleotides: TGTGCCCGCAGCCGAGGCTCGGCTCAGCCCCAGCATTTT.

This clonotype was seen at least ten times. The rearrangement uses TRBV27 and TRBJ2-1; no clear D gene. CDR1 is MNHEY, CDR2 SMNVEV, per germline (reference sequence). Trimming stripped 5 bases from V and 0 bases from J, with 14 bases between. The CDR3 runs 16 residues. CDR3 nucleotides: TGTGCCAGCAGTGACGGGCTAAGCAGCTCCTACAATGAGCAGTTCTTC. This gives the protein CASSDGLSSSYNEQFF.

This clonotype was detected many times. J is TRBJ2-3 and V is TRBV14; 7 nucleotides agree with TRBD2. Germline V lookup: CDR1 SGHDN, CDR2 FVKESK. This CDR3 has 18 residues. V lost 4 bases, J lost 0 bases, and 13 bases stayed unmatched. In DNA, the CDR3 is TGTGCCAGCAGCCCCCTGACGTCTAGCGGAGGAAGCACAGATACGCAGTATTTT. It is translated as CASSPLTSSGGSTDTQYF.

This clonotype has at least ten counts. Sequence at one end of the junction differs from germline and may be a read error. The gene calls are TRBV12-3 or TRBV12-4 and TRBJ2-7, with D perhaps TRBD1 (6 bases). This CDR3 spans 12 amino acids. In DNA form, the CDR3 reads TGTGCCAGCAGTTTGGCCACAGGGTCAGCGGACTTC. Its translation is CASSLATGSADF.

This clonotype was seen ten or more times. The V call is TRBV3-1, the J call TRBJ2-3; D call uncertain. The V gene lost 4 bases and the J gene lost 2 bases, with 7 bases spanning the gap. Germline loops: CDR1 LGHDT, CDR2 YNNKEL (reference sequence). This CDR3 comprises 13 residues. The CDR3 DNA sequence: TGTGCCAGCAGCCTCCTCTTCACAGATACGCAGTATTTT. This codes for CASSLLFTDTQYF.